This T cell receptor (beta chain) was identified in a study of glioma-infiltrating T cells after dendritic cell vaccination. Study-level background: The vaccine used monocyte-derived dendritic cells pulsed overnight with autologous tumor lysate. Three intradermal dendritic cell vaccine injections were given every two weeks. General study points: The cohort had few patients with full blood and tumor sets. Survival was not directly related to TCR clonality in these patients.

Here immunoSEQ multiplex PCR was the method, and the copy in TCRdb shows in-frame clones only, minus some. Altogether about 92,000 clones are present, 80% to 90% being singletons, with the ten largest covering around 14%. Details on this clone: Its antigen is not identified.

This clonotype originated in a human donor with glioblastoma. The sample here was blood, taken before dendritic cell vaccination.

CDR3 in amino acids: CASSRGRGDNSPLHF. The DNA of the CDR3 is TGTGCCAGCTCACGGGGCAGGGGGGATAATTCACCCCTCCACTTT. The V gene is TRBV18, the J gene TRBJ1-6; the match to TRBD1 covers 7 bases. Germline CDR1 reads KGHSH; CDR2 reads LQKENI. Trimming at V came to 4 bases and at J to 5 bases, leaving 5 bases not matched to a gene. The CDR3 runs 15 residues.